This T cell receptor beta chain was found in a study of cytotoxic CD8 clonotypes in ibrutinib-treated CLL. Study-wide background: The study included 11 relapsed/refractory and about 16 treatment-naive patients; about 18 had IGHV unmutated disease.

This clone was observed a single time. Its target is not known. The repertoire was sequenced with immunoSEQ multiplex PCR; TCRdb's copy has only in-frame clones and lacks some. The sample lists 7,500 to 9,500 clones, under 85% occurring once. The CDR3 runs to 13 residues. Trimming pared 0 bases from V and 0 bases from J, leaving 2 bases between. The germline CDR1 and CDR2 sequences are SGDLS and YYNGEE. Study outcomes and limitations: Clonality rose at ibrutinib response and fell back toward baseline at progression.

Source: PBMCs, taken before ibrutinib treatment. V gene TRBV9 combines with J gene TRBJ2-3; D call uncertain. The sequence derives from a human donor with chronic lymphocytic leukemia. The CDR3 here is CASSVDSTDTQYF. CDR3 nucleotide sequence: TGTGCCAGCAGCGTAGATAGCACAGATACGCAGTATTTT.